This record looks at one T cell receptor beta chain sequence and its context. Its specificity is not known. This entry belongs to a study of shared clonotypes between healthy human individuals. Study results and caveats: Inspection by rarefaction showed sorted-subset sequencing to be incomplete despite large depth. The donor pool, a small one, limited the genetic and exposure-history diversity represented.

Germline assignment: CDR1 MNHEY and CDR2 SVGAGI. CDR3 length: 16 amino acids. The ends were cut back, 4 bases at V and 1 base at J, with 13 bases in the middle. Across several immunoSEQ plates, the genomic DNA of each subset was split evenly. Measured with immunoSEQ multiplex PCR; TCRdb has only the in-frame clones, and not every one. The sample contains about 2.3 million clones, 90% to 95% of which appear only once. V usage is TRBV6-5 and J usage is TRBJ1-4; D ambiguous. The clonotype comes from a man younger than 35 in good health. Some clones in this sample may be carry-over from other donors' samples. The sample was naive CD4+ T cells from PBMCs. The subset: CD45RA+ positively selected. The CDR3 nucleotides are TGTGCCAGCAGTTTCAGAGGGCGGCGAACTAATGAAAAACTGTTTTTT. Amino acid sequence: CASSFRGRRTNEKLFF.